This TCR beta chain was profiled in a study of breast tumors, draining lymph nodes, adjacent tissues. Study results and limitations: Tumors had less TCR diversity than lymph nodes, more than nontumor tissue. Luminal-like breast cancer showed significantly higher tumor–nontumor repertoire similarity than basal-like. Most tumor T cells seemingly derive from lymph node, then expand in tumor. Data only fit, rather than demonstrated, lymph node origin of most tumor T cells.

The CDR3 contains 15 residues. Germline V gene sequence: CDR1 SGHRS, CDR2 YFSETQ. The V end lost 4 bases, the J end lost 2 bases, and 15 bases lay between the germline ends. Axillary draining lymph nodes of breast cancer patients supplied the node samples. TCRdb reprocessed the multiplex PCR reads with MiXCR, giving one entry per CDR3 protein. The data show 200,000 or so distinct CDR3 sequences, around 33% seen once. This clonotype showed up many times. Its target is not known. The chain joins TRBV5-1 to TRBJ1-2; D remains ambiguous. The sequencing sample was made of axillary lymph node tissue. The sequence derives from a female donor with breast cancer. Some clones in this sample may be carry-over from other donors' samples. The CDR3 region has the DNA TGCGCCAGCAGCCTGTCCCCCACAGAGAACTATGGCTACACCTTC. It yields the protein CASSLSPTENYGYTF.